The 27 T cell receptor beta chains presented below share a single source sample, sequenced in a study of breast tumors, draining lymph nodes, adjacent tissues. TCRdb itself ran the multiplex PCR reads through MiXCR, one entry per CDR3 protein. The sample lists 200,000 to 250,000 distinct CDR3 sequences, around 35% seen once, with roughly 3.5% in the top ten. Samples came from axillary lymph nodes draining the breast cancer. Specimen: axillary lymph node tissue. The receptors shown here come from a female donor with breast cancer. Some clones in this sample may be carry-over from other donors' samples.

This clonotype appeared many times. The J gene is TRBJ1-6, the V gene TRBV6-1; possible D gene TRBD1, 6 bases. The V gene's germline CDR1 is MNHNS and CDR2 SASEGT. V lost 3 bases and J 10 bases, leaving 22 bases between the germline ends. This CDR3 comprises 17 residues. As DNA, the CDR3 is TGTGCCAGCAGTGAGGTTATGGGGGCCCCTGTAGCCTCACCCCTCCACTTT. Its translation is CASSEVMGAPVASPLHF.

This clonotype was detected ten times or more. The chain is built from TRBV20-1 and TRBJ2-7; no clear D. In germline, CDR1 is DFQATT, CDR2 SNEGSKA (reference sequence). The V gene lost 3 bases and the J gene lost 0 bases, with 9 bases spanning the gap. This CDR3 comprises 13 residues. CDR3 nucleotide sequence: TGCAGTGCTAGGAGGTTCAACTCCTACGAGCAGTACTTC. Translating it yields CSARRFNSYEQYF.

This clonotype occurred many times. The CDR3 DNA sequence: TGTGCCAGTAGTGGCCGGGACGCGGAGAGCGCAGATACGCAGTATTTT. Amino acid sequence: CASSGRDAESADTQYF. The rearrangement joins TRBV19 to TRBJ2-3; D assignment may be TRBD1 or TRBD2 (5 bases each). Germline V lookup: CDR1 LNHDA, CDR2 SQIVND (reference sequence). This CDR3 is 16 amino acids long. The V end lost 5 bases, the J end lost 4 bases, and 19 bases lay between the germline ends.

This clonotype was counted ten times or more. This rearrangement joins TRBV20-1 to TRBJ2-1; 7 bases fit TRBD2. The CDR3 sequence is 12 residues long. The germline V gene encodes CDR1 DFQATT and CDR2 SNEGSKA (reference sequence). The trim removed 6 bases at V and 5 bases at J, leaving 4 bases unmatched. DNA of the CDR3: TGCAGTGCCGGTGGGGGGGACAATGAGCAGTTCTTC. This codes for CSAGGGDNEQFF.

As concerns this clonotype: Compared with germline, one end of the junction differs, possibly owing to a read error. V usage is TRBV20-1 and J usage is TRBJ1-2; 10 bases map to TRBD1. This CDR3 spans 12 amino acids. The germline CDR1 and CDR2 sequences are DFQATT and SNEGSKA (reference sequence). In nucleotides, the CDR3 is TGCAGTGCTAAGACAGGGGGCCTTGGCTCCACCTTC. Translation gives CSAKTGGLGSTF.

The chain uses TRBV7-8 and TRBJ2-2; 9 positions match TRBD1. The DNA end lines up better with TRBJ1-3; the J call may be wrong. Germline V gives CDR1 SGHVS, CDR2 FQNEAQ. The CDR3 spans 16 residues. Here the CDR3 reads CASSWGTGRTGNTIYF. CDR3 sequence (DNA): TGTGCCAGCAGCTGGGGGACAGGGAGGACTGGAAACACCATATATTTT.

This clonotype was recorded many times. The rearrangement links TRBV10-1 to TRBJ1-6; D is ambiguous. The germline V and J ends were trimmed by 4 bases and 2 bases, with 9 bases remaining between them. The CDR3 extends over 15 amino acids. Germline V gene lookup returns CDR1 WNHNN and CDR2 SYGVQD (reference sequence). The CDR3 here is CASSAQDPYNSPLHF. The CDR3 DNA is TGCGCCAGCAGTGCCCAGGACCCCTATAATTCACCCCTCCACTTT.

The chain is built from TRBV6-5 and TRBJ2-3; 10 bases align to TRBD1. Germline V gene sequence: CDR1 MNHEY, CDR2 SVGAGI. This CDR3 spans 17 amino acids. Trimming removed 3 bases from V and 6 bases from J; junction bases left unmatched: 12. The CDR3, as DNA: TGTGCCAGCAGTTATTCCCTCGGACAGGGGGGTACTGATACGCAGTATTTT. This encodes CASSYSLGQGGTDTQYF.

This clonotype was seen a few times. The chain recombines TRBV28 with TRBJ1-2; TRBD1 aligns across 7 bases. The germline V gene has CDR1 MDHEN and CDR2 SYDVKM. This CDR3 is built from 13 residues. Unmatched junction bases numbered 5, after V lost 7 bases and J lost 3 bases. The DNA for the CDR3 is TGTGCCAGCACGGCCGGGACAGACTATGGCTACACCTTC. It codes for CASTAGTDYGYTF.

This clonotype was seen ten or more times. The chain has TRBV2 and TRBJ2-2, with D perhaps matching TRBD2 (5 bases). The germline gives CDR1 SNHLY, CDR2 FYNNEI. The CDR3 is 13 residues long. Trimming pared 6 bases from V and 7 bases from J, leaving 12 bases between. The CDR3 is CASRDRGSGELFF. CDR3 nucleotides: TGTGCCAGCAGAGACCGGGGAAGCGGGGAGCTGTTTTTT.

This clonotype was counted a few times. The chain is built from TRBV5-5 and TRBJ2-7; TRBD2 matches 7 bases. Germline-derived CDR1 and CDR2 are SGHKS and YYEKEE (reference sequence). CDR3 length: 15 residues. V gave up 2 bases and J gave up 7 bases; unmatched junction bases: 12. The CDR3 protein is CASSFLAGSTGEQYF. In DNA form, the CDR3 reads TGTGCCAGCAGCTTTTTAGCGGGCTCTACGGGAGAGCAGTACTTC.

This clonotype was seen repeatedly, ten times or more. The chain has TRBV2 and TRBJ1-2; 7 nucleotides align to TRBD1. The CDR3 runs 13 residues. The trim removed 8 bases at V and 8 bases at J, leaving 11 bases unmatched. Germline CDR1 reads SNHLY; CDR2 reads FYNNEI. The CDR3 sequence: CASGGNRGQGYTF. The CDR3 DNA follows: TGTGCCAGCGGGGGGAACAGGGGCCAGGGCTACACCTTC.

This clonotype turned up a few times. A much larger clone differs from this one at a single base, so this may be a read error. The CDR3 nucleotides read TGCGCCAGCAGCTCCTCAGGGGGCGGTCACCCCCAGCATTTT. It translates to CASSSSGGGHPQHF. The V gene is TRBV5-1, the J gene TRBJ1-5; 8 bases match TRBD1. Germline CDR1 reads SGHRS; CDR2 reads YFSETQ. This CDR3 comprises 14 residues. The ends lost 3 bases at V and 10 bases at J; junction bases unmatched: 9.

The genes are TRBV19 and TRBJ1-1; D remains unclear. V dropped 8 bases and J dropped 1 base, with 5 bases sitting between them. Looked up from germline, CDR1 is LNHDA and CDR2 is SQIVND (reference sequence). This CDR3 has 11 residues. CDR3 DNA: TGTGCCAGTCAGCGGAACACTGAAGCTTTCTTT. Residues: CASQRNTEAFF.

This clonotype came up many times. V gene TRBV20-1 combines with J gene TRBJ1-5; D call uncertain. From germline, CDR1 is DFQATT and CDR2 SNEGSKA (reference sequence). V lost 3 bases to trimming and J lost 7 bases, with 19 bases between them. CDR3 length: 15 residues. The CDR3, as DNA: TGCAGTGCTAGTGGCGGCCGCCCCATTGCACAGCCCCAGCATTTT. Translating it yields CSASGGRPIAQPQHF.

The sample holds many counts of this clonotype. The V gene is TRBV7-2, the J gene TRBJ2-5; possibly TRBD1 for D (5 bases). Germline lookup yields CDR1 SGHTA and CDR2 FQGNSA. The CDR3 extends over 16 amino acids. Between the trimmed V and J ends, which lost 5 bases and 5 bases, there was a span of 21 bases. The CDR3 DNA reads TGTGCCAGCAGCCCCGCGAAAGGGGCGGTAGGTGAGACCCAGTACTTC. Translating gives CASSPAKGAVGETQYF.

This clonotype was counted ten times or more. The chain has TRBV12-3 or TRBV12-4 and TRBJ2-3; D call uncertain. This CDR3 is 14 amino acids long. Trimming pared 6 bases from V and 1 base from J, leaving 11 bases between. The CDR3 region is CASSLLVGTDTQYF. CDR3 DNA: TGTGCCAGCAGCCTTCTTGTCGGCACAGATACGCAGTATTTT.

This clonotype has at least ten counts. V and J are TRBV24-1 and TRBJ2-1; 10 nucleotides agree with TRBD2. With 6 bases clipped from V and 8 bases from J, the junction kept 6 bases outside the gene matches. CDR3 size: 14 residues. Germline CDR1 is KGHDR and CDR2 is SFDVKD. This CDR3 reads CATSPAGGVDEQFF. In DNA, the CDR3 is TGTGCCACCAGTCCAGCGGGGGGGGTTGATGAGCAGTTCTTC.

Note on this clonotype: A much larger clonotype is one base distant, so this may be a read error. This chain connects TRBV12-3 or TRBV12-4 to TRBJ2-3; a possible D gene is TRBD1 (6 bases). CDR3 length equals 17 residues. Trimming took 11 bases from V and 6 from J, leaving 30 bases between them. CDR3 nucleotides: TGTGCCGGCAATACACTCCGGGACACCCAAAGTGCGGATACGCAGTATTTT. Residues: CAGNTLRDTQSADTQYF.

The gene calls are TRBV2 and TRBJ2-1, with 11 bases aligning to TRBD1. V lost 10 bases and J lost 7; bases outside the gene matches: 6. The CDR3 consists of 13 residues. CDR1 SNHLY and CDR2 FYNNEI come from the germline V gene. The CDR3 reads CANGQGARNEQFF. Written as DNA, the CDR3 is TGTGCCAACGGACAGGGGGCGCGAAATGAGCAGTTCTTC.

Comments on this clonotype: A much larger clone differs by one base, so this may be a read error. The chain carries TRBV10-3 and TRBJ1-3, with 9 bases lining up with TRBD1. This CDR3 spans 17 amino acids. Per germline, CDR1 ENHRY and CDR2 SYGVKD. The CDR3 is CASSSQQGASSGNTIYF. The DNA of the CDR3 is TGTGCCAGCAGTTCACAACAGGGGGCTTCCTCTGGAAACACCATATATTTT.

This clonotype was picked up many times. Here the CDR3 DNA reads TGTGCCAGCAGCTTCATACGGGCGGGAAACACCATATATTTT. Its protein is CASSFIRAGNTIYF. The chain combines TRBV7-2 with TRBJ1-3; D not certain. The CDR3 runs 14 residues. With 3 bases removed from V and 4 bases from J, the gap between germline ends came to 10 bases. CDR1 SGHTA and CDR2 FQGNSA come from the germline V gene.

The V gene is TRBV7-9, the J gene TRBJ1-4; tentatively, D is TRBD1 (6 bases). The CDR3 covers 15 residues. Per germline, CDR1 SEHNR and CDR2 FQNEAQ (reference sequence). The ends were cut back, 0 bases at V and 11 bases at J, with 16 bases in the middle. The CDR3 coding sequence is TGTGCCAGCAGCTTAGCGGGTGAGACAGGCGGGAAACTGTTTTTT. Residues: CASSLAGETGGKLFF.

This clonotype was counted at least ten times. This rearrangement joins TRBV19 to TRBJ1-4; no firm D call. The germline V gene encodes CDR1 LNHDA and CDR2 SQIVND (reference sequence). Trimming stripped 3 bases from V and 11 bases from J, with 19 bases between. CDR3 size: 15 residues. CDR3 loop: CASSIRSGQMGKLFF. The CDR3 DNA is TGTGCCAGTAGTATTAGGTCAGGCCAGATGGGGAAACTGTTTTTT.

This clonotype was found once. The chain uses TRBV15 and TRBJ1-5, with D possibly being TRBD1 (6 bases). The length of the CDR3 is 16 residues. CDR1 and CDR2 (germline): LNHNV, YYDKDF (reference sequence). V was pared by 1 base and J by 1 base, with 11 bases between. CDR3 sequence: CATSRATGTSNQPQHF. DNA for the CDR3: TGTGCCACCAGCAGAGCCACAGGGACGAGCAATCAGCCCCAGCATTTT.

This clonotype came up many times. This chain joins TRBV14 and TRBJ2-1; the D is unclear. Germline values: CDR1 SGHDN, CDR2 FVKESK. The length of the CDR3 is 12 residues. The V end was cut by 1 base, the J end by 13 bases, with 11 bases between. CDR3 amino acids: CASSQVRAVQFF. DNA of the CDR3: TGTGCCAGCAGCCAAGTTAGGGCTGTTCAGTTCTTC.

The table lists this clonotype with a few counts. A read error is possible here, since a much larger clone lies one base away. The missing conserved phenylalanine or tryptophan at the end of this CDR3 makes a read error likely. The gene calls are TRBV7-2 and TRBJ1-2; 7 bases agree with TRBD1. The CDR3 contains 13 residues. After removal of 3 bases from V and 6 bases from J, the junction contained 4 bases not matched to a gene. Per germline, CDR1 SGHTA and CDR2 FQGNSA. The DNA for the CDR3 is TGTGCCAGCAGCTTCACAGGGGACCATGGCTACACCCTC. This codes for CASSFTGDHGYTL.